This T cell receptor beta chain emerged from a study of T-cell reconstitution after alpha-beta-depleted transplantation in children. This clonotype was found many times. Its antigen is not known. Points from the study as a whole: Reports say that about two months after transplant, the alpha-beta T cells came out of several hundred graft clones that had expanded. T-cell numbers and diversity one year post-transplant derived largely from freshly generated T cells.

Unique molecular identifiers were incorporated during preparation of the TCRbeta library. TCRdb fed the PCR reads into MiXCR, producing one record per CDR3 protein. Here the sample spans over 150,000 distinct CDR3 sequences, 5% to 6.5% being singletons. This material consisted of PBMCs, taken before TCRalphabeta/CD19-depleted stem cell transplant. The sequence was obtained from a girl in the first two years of life with combined immunodeficiency, due to receive a stem cell transplant.

CDR3 protein: CASSLDTSQETQYF. The CDR3 DNA is TGTGCCAGCAGCTTAGACACTAGCCAAGAGACCCAGTACTTC. The V and J genes are TRBV13 and TRBJ2-5; D possibly corresponds to TRBD2 (5 bases). V lost 1 base to trimming and J lost 1 base, with 7 bases between them. The CDR3 totals 14 residues. Germline V gives CDR1 PRHDT, CDR2 FYEKMQ (reference sequence).